This T cell receptor (beta chain) was captured by sequencing in a study of identical twins. Study-wide results and limits: Cord blood's abundant beta clonotypes had fewer insertions, unlike memory repertoires.

Concerning this clonotype itself: Its antigen remains unidentified.

TCRdb processed the 5' RACE reads anew with MiXCR; each CDR3 protein has one entry. Of about 690,000 distinct CDR3 sequences in the sample, around 5.7% were seen once. The source of this sequence is a man aged 18 to 35 in good health. The sample was naive T cells sorted from blood.

The CDR3 DNA sequence: TGCAGTGCTATACGACTAGCGGGAGGTCCCTCCTACAATGAGCAGTTCTTC. It yields the protein CSAIRLAGGPSYNEQFF. This chain joins TRBV20-1 and TRBJ2-1; 13 nucleotides agree with TRBD2. J lost 0 bases, V lost 4 bases, and 6 bases had no gene match. CDR1 and CDR2 from the germline V gene are DFQATT and SNEGSKA (reference sequence). The CDR3 consists of 17 residues.